The next 2 T cell receptor beta chains were all read from a single sample in a study of blood T cell repertoires in COVID-19. Profiled with immunoSEQ multiplex PCR; TCRdb holds only in-frame clones, not every one. The sample contains almost 90,000 clones, 80% to 90% of which appear only once. The sequenced sample consisted of peripheral blood. Source of these receptors: a man older than 75 with acute or convalescent COVID-19.

V gene TRBV7-9 combines with J gene TRBJ2-1, with 10 bases matching TRBD2. Germline CDR1 and CDR2: SEHNR and FQNEAQ (reference sequence). The CDR3 is made up of 15 amino acids. The junction had 12 bases not matched to a gene; V was cut back by 1 base and J by 15 bases. CDR3 in DNA: TGTGCCAGCAGCTTAGTGGCTAGCGGGGGTGCCTCGGGGTTCTTC. This codes for CASSLVASGGASGFF. Drawing the rest from reference TRBV7-9 and TRBJ2-1, the complete variable domain is DTGVSQNPRHKITKRGQNVTFRCDPISEHNRLYWYRQTLGQGPEFLTYFQNEAQLEKSRLLSDRFSAERPKGSFSTLEIQRTEQGDSAMYLCASSLVASGGASGFFGPGTRLTVL.

The chain employs TRBV7-3 and TRBJ2-3, with 11 positions matching TRBD2. This CDR3 spans 14 amino acids. Germline-derived CDR1 and CDR2 are SGHTA and FQGTGA. V was clipped by 2 bases and J by 5 bases; unmatched bases: 0. CDR3 DNA sequence: TGTGCCAGCAGCTTAGGGACTAGCGGAGATACGCAGTATTTT. Protein sequence: CASSLGTSGDTQYF.